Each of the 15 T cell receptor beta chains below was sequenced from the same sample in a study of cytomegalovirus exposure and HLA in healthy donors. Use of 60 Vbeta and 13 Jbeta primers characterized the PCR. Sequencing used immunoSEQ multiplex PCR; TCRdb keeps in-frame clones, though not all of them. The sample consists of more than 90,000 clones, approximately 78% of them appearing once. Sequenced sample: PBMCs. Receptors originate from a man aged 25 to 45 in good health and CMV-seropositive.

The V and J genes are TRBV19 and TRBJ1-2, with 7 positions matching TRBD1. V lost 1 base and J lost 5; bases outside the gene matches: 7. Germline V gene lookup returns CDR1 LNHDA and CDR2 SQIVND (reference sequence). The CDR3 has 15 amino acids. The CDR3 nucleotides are TGTGCCAGTAGTATAGGGGGGACAGAGACTTATGGCTACACCTTC. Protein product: CASSIGGTETYGYTF. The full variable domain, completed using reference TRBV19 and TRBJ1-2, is DGGITQSPKYLFRKEGQNVTLSCEQNLNHDAMYWYRQDPGQGLRLIYYSQIVNDFQKGDIAEGYSVSREKKESFPLTVTSAQKNPTAFYLCASSIGGTETYGYTFGSGTRLTVV.

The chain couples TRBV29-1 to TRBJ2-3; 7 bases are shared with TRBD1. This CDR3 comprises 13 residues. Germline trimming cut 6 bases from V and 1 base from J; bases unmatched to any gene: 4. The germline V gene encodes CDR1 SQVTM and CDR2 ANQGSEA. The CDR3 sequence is CSVAQGGTDTQYF. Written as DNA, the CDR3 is TGCAGCGTCGCTCAGGGGGGCACAGATACGCAGTATTTT.

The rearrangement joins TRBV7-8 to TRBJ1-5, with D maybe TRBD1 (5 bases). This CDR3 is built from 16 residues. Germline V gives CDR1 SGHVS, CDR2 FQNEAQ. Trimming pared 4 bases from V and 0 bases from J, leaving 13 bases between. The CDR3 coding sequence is TGTGCCAGCAGCTATGCCAGGGTATATAGCAATCAGCCCCAGCATTTT. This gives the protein CASSYARVYSNQPQHF.

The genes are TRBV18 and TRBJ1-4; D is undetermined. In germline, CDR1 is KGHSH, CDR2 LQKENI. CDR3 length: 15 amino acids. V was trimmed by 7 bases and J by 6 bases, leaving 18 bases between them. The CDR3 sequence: CASLLPYGRDEKLFF. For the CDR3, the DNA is TGTGCCAGCTTACTCCCTTATGGCCGGGATGAAAAACTGTTTTTT.

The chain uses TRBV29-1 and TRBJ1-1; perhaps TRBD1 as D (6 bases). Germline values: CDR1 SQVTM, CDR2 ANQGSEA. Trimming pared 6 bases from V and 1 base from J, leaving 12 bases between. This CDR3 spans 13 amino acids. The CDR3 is CSVRTDRNTEAFF. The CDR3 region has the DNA TGCAGCGTCCGGACAGACCGGAACACTGAAGCTTTCTTT.

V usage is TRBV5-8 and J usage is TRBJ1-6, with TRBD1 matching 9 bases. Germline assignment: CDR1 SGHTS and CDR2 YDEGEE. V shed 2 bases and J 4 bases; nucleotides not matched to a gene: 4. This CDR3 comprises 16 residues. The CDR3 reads CASSFGTGNYNSPLHF. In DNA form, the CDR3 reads TGTGCCAGCAGCTTTGGGACAGGGAATTATAATTCACCCCTCCACTTT.

The CDR3, as DNA: TGCGCCAGCAGCGAACCCGGGACAAACGGAAACACCATATATTTT. Translating it yields CASSEPGTNGNTIYF. The chain recombines TRBV5-1 with TRBJ1-3, with D maybe TRBD1 (6 bases). The CDR3 is made up of 15 amino acids. V was trimmed by 4 bases and J by 4 bases, leaving 15 bases between them. Looked up from germline, CDR1 is SGHRS and CDR2 is YFSETQ.

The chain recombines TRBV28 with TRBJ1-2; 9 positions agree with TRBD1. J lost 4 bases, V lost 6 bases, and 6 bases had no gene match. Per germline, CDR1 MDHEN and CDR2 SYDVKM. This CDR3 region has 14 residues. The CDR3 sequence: CASRRQGESYGYTF. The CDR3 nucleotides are TGTGCCAGCAGAAGACAGGGGGAGAGCTATGGCTACACCTTC.

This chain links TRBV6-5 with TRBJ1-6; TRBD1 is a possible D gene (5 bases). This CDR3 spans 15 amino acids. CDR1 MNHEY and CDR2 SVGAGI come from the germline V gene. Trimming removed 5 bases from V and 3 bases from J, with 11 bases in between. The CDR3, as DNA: TGTGCCAGCAGTCTGGGACTGATCTATAATTCACCCCTCCACTTT. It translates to CASSLGLIYNSPLHF.

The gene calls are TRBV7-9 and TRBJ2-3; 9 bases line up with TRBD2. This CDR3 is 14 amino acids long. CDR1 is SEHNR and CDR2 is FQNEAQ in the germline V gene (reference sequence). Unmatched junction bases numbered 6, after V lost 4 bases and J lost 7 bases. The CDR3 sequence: CASSSGTSTNTQYF. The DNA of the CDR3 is TGTGCCAGCAGCTCAGGGACTAGCACGAATACGCAGTATTTT.

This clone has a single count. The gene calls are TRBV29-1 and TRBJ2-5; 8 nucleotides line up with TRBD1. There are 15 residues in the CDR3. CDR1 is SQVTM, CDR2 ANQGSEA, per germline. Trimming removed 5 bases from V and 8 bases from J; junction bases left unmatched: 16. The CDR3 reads CSVPPQGARIGTQYF. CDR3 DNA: TGCAGCGTTCCCCCCCAGGGGGCAAGGATCGGTACCCAGTACTTC.

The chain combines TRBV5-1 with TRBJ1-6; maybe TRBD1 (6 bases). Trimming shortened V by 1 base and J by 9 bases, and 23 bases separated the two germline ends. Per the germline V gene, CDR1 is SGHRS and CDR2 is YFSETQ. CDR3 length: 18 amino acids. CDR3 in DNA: TGCGCCAGCAGCTTGCCGGGGACGGGTTTTGGGGGCCTTTCACCCCTCCACTTT. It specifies CASSLPGTGFGGLSPLHF.

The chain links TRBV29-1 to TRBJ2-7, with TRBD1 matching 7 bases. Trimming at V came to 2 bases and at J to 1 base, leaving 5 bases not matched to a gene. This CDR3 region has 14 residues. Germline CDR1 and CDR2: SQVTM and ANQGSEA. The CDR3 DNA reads TGCAGCGTTGAACCTCGGACAGGATCCTACGAGCAGTACGTC. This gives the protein CSVEPRTGSYEQYV.

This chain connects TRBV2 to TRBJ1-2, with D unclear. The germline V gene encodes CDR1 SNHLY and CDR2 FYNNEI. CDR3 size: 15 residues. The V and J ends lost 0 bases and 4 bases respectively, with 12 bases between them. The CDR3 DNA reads TGTGCCAGCAGTGAAGCGCTTCCCTGGGCCTATGGCTACACCTTC. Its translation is CASSEALPWAYGYTF.

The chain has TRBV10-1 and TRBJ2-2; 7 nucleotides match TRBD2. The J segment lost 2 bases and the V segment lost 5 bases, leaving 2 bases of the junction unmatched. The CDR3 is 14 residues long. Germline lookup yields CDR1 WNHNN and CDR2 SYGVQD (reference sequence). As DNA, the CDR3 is TGCGCCAGCAGTCCGGGGGGTAACACCGGGGAGCTGTTTTTT. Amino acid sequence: CASSPGGNTGELFF.